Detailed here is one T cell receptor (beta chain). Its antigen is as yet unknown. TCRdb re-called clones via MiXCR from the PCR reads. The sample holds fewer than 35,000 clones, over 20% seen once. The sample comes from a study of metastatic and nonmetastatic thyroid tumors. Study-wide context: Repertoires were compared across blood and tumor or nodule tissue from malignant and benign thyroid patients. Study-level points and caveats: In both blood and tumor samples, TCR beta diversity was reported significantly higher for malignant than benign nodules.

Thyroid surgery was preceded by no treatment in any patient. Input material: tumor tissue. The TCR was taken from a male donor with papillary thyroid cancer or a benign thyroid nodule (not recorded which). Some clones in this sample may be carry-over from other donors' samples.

Here the CDR3 reads CAGRQVIILYSPLHF. The CDR3 DNA reads as TGTGCCGGACGACAGGTAATTATTCTTTATTCACCCCTCCACTTT. V and J are TRBV6-1 and TRBJ1-6; D perhaps matches TRBD1 (6 bases). This CDR3 comprises 15 residues. V shed 11 bases and J shed 8 bases, with 22 bases lying between them. In germline, CDR1 is MNHNS, CDR2 SASEGT.